This T cell receptor (beta chain) was retrieved from a study of cytomegalovirus exposure and HLA in healthy donors. At the level of the study: A later analysis reported the roughly 130 validation repertoires used the same platform as the roughly 700 first-cohort repertoires.

This clone was detected once. It was the approximately 120-subject validation cohort, separate from the roughly 700-subject first cohort, to which the donors belonged. Repertoires were generated with immunoSEQ multiplex PCR, while TCRdb's copy carries only in-frame clones and drops some. The sample has 150,000 to 200,000 clones, 80% to 85% seen once. Per germline, CDR1 MNHEY and CDR2 SMNVEV (reference sequence). V was pared by 3 bases and J by 2 bases, with 10 bases between. The CDR3 covers 15 residues. This receptor was identified in a woman younger than 45 in good health and CMV-seronegative. The rearrangement joins TRBV27 to TRBJ2-2; D perhaps matches TRBD2 (5 bases). The sequenced sample consisted of PBMCs. The chain's CDR3 is CASSFEGLNTGELFF. The CDR3 region has the DNA TGTGCCAGCAGTTTTGAGGGATTAAACACCGGGGAGCTGTTTTTT.